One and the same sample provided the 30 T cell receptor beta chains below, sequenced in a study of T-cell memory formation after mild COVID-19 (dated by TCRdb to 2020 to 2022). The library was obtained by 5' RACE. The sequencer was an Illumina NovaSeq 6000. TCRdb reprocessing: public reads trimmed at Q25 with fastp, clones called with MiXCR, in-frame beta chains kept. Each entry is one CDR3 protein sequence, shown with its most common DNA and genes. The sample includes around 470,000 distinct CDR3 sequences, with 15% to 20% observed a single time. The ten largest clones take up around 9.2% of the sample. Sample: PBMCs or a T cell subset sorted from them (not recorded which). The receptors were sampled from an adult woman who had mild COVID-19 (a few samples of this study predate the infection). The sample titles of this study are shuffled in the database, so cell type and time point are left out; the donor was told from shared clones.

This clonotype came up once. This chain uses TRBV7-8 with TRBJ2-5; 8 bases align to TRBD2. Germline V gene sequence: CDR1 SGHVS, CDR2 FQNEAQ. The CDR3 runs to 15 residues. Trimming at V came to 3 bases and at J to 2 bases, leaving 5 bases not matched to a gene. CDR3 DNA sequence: TGTGCCAGCAGCTTTCAGCGGGGGCCACAAGAGACCCAGTACTTC. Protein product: CASSFQRGPQETQYF. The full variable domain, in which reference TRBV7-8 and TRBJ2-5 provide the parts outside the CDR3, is GAGVSQSPRYKVAKRGQDVALRCDPISGHVSLFWYQQALGQGPEFLTYFQNEAQLDKSGLPSDRFFAERPEGSVSTLKIQRTQQEDSAVYLCASSFQRGPQETQYFGPGTRLLVL.

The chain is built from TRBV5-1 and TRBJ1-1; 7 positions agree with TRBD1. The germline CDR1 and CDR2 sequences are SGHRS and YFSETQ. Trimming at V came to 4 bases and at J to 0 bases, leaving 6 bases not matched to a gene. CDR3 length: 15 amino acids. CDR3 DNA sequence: TGCGCCAGCAGCATGGGACAGACCTTGAACACTGAAGCTTTCTTT. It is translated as CASSMGQTLNTEAFF.

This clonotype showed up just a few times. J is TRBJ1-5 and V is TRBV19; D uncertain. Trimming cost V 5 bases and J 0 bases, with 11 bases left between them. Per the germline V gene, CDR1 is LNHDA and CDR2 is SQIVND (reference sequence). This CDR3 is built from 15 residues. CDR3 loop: CASSLFPGSNQPQHF. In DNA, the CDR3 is TGTGCCAGTAGTCTCTTTCCAGGTAGCAATCAGCCCCAGCATTTT.

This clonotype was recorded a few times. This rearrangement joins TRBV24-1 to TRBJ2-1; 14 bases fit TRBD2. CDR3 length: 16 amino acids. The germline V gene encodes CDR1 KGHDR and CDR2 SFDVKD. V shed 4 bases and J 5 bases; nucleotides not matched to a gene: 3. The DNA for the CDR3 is TGTGCCACCAGTGACCGGACTAGCGGGGGGCACAATGAGCAGTTCTTC. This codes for CATSDRTSGGHNEQFF.

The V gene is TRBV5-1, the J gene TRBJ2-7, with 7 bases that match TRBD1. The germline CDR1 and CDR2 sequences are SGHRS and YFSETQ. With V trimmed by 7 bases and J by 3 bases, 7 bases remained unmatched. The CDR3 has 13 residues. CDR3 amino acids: CASGTDRHYEQYF. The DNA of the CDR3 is TGCGCCAGCGGGACAGACCGACACTACGAGCAGTACTTC.

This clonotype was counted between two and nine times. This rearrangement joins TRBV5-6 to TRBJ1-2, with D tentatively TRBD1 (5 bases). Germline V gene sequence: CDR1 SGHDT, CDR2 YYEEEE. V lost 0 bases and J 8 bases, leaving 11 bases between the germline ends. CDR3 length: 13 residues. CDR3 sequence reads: CASSLGGLGGYTF. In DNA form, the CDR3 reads TGTGCCAGCAGCTTGGGGGGCCTCGGAGGCTACACCTTC.

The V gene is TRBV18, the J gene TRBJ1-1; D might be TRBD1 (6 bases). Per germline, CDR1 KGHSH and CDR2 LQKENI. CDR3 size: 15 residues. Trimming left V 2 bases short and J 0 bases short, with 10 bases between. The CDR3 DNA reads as TGTGCCAGCTCACCAGCATGGGGGCTGAACACTGAAGCTTTCTTT. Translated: CASSPAWGLNTEAFF.

As DNA, the CDR3 is TGTGCCAGCAGCCAAGTGTTCGGGGACAGGCAAGAGACCCAGTACTTC. Protein sequence: CASSQVFGDRQETQYF. The chain recombines TRBV4-2 with TRBJ2-5; 8 nucleotides match TRBD1. Germline CDR1 is LGHNA and CDR2 is YNFKEQ. After removal of 1 base from V and 2 bases from J, the junction contained 6 bases not matched to a gene. The CDR3 consists of 16 residues.

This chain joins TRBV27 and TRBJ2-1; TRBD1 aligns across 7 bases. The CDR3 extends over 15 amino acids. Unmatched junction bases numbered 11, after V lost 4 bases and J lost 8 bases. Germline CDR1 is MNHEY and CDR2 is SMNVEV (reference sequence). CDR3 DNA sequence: TGTGCCAGCAGTTCCAGACAGGGCGCGGTTGATGAGCAGTTCTTC. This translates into CASSSRQGAVDEQFF.

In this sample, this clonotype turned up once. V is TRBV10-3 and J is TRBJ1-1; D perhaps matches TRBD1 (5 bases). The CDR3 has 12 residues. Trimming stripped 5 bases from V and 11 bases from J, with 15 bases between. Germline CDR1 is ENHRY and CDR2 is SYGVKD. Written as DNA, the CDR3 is TGTGCCATCAGTCCTGGACCGGAGGGGGCTTTCTTT. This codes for CAISPGPEGAFF.

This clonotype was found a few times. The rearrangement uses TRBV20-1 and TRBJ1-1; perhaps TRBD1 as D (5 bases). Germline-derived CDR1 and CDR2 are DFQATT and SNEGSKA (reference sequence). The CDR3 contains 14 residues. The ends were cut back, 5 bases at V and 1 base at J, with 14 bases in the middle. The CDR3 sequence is CSALGGVGNTEAFF. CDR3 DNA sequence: TGCAGTGCTCTAGGAGGGGTCGGGAACACTGAAGCTTTCTTT.

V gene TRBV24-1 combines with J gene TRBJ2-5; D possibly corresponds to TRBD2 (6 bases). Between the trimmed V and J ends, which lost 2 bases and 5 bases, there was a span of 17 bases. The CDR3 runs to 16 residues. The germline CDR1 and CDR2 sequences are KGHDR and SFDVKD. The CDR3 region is CATSDSRDSPRETQYF. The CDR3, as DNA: TGTGCCACCAGTGATTCCCGGGACTCCCCTAGGGAGACCCAGTACTTC.

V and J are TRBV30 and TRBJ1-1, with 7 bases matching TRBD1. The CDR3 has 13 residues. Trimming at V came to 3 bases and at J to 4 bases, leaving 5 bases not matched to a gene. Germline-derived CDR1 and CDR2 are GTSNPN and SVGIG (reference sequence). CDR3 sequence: CAWSRQGATEAFF. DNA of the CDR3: TGTGCCTGGAGCCGACAGGGAGCCACTGAAGCTTTCTTT.

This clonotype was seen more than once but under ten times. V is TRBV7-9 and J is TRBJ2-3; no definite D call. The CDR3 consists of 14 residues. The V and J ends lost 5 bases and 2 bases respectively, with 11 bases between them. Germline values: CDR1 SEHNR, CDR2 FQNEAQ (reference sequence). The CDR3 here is CASSQQINTDTQYF. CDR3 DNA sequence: TGTGCCAGCAGCCAGCAGATCAACACAGATACGCAGTATTTT.

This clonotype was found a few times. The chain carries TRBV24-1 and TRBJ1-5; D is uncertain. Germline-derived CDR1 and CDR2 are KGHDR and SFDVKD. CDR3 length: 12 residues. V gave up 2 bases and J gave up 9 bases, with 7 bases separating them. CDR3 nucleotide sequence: TGTGCCACCAGTGATTGGGAGGGGCCCCAGCATTTT. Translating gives CATSDWEGPQHF.

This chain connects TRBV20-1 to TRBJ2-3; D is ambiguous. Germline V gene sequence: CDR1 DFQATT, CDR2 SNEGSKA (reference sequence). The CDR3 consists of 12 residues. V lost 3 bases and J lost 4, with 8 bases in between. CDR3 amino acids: CSASTGPDTQYF. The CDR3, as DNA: TGCAGTGCTAGTACTGGCCCAGATACGCAGTATTTT.

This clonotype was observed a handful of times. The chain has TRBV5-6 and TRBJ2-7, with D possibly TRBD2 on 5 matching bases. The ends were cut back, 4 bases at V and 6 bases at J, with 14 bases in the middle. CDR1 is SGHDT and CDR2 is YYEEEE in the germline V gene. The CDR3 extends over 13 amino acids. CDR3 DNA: TGTGCCAGCAGCCCTCTCGGGGTCGGCGAGCAGTACTTC. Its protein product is CASSPLGVGEQYF.

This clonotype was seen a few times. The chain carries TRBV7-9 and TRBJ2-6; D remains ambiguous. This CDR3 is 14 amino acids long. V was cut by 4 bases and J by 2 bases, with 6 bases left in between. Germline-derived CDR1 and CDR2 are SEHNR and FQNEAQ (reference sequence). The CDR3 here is CASSWMAGANVLTF. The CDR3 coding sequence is TGTGCCAGCAGCTGGATGGCTGGGGCCAACGTCCTGACTTTC.

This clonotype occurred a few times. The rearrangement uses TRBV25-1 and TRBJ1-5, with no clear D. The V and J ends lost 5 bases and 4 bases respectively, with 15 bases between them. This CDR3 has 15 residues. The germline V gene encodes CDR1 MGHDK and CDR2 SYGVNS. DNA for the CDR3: TGTGCCAGCAGTCCTGCCGGATTTGGTAATCAGCCCCAGCATTTT. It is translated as CASSPAGFGNQPQHF.

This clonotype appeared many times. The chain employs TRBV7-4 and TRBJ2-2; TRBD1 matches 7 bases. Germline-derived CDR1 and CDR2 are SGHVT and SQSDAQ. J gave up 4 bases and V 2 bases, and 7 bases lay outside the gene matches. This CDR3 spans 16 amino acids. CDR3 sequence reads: CASSLTWGQLTGELFF. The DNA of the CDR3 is TGTGCCAGCAGCTTAACCTGGGGACAGCTCACCGGGGAGCTGTTTTTT.

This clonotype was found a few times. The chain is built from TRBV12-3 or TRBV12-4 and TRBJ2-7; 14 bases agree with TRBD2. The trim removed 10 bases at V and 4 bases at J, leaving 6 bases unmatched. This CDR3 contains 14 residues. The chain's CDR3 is CATGTSGRMYEQYF. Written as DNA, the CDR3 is TGTGCCACCGGGACTAGCGGGAGAATGTACGAGCAGTACTTC.

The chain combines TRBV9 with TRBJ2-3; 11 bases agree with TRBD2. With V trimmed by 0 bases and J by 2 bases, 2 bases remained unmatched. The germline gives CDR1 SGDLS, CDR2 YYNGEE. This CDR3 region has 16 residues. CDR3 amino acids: CASSVETSGVTDTQYF. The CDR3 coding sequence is TGTGCCAGCAGCGTAGAGACTAGCGGGGTCACAGATACGCAGTATTTT.

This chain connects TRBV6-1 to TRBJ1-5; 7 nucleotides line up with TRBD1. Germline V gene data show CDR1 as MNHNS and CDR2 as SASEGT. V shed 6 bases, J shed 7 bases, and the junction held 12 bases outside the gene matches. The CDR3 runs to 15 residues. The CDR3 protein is CASREPDRARQPQHF. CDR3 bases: TGTGCCAGCAGAGAGCCCGACAGGGCTCGACAGCCCCAGCATTTT.

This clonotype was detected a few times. The CDR3 protein is CASKLRGAHNQPQHF. The CDR3 DNA sequence: TGTGCCAGCAAACTCCGAGGGGCGCACAATCAGCCCCAGCATTTT. V usage is TRBV12-3 or TRBV12-4 and J usage is TRBJ1-5, with a tentative D call TRBD1 (5 bases). This CDR3 region has 15 residues. V was shortened by 7 bases and J by 3 bases, with 16 bases between the two germline ends.

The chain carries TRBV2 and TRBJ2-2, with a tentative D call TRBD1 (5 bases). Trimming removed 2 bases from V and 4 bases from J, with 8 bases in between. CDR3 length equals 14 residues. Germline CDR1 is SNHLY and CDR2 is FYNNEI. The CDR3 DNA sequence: TGTGCCAGCAGTGAAAAGGGGTTCACCGGGGAGCTGTTTTTT. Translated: CASSEKGFTGELFF.

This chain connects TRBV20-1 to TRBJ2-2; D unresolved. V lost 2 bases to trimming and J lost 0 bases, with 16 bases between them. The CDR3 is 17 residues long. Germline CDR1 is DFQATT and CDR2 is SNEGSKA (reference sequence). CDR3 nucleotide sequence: TGCAGTGCTAGACACAAAGAGCAGCTCGCGAACACCGGGGAGCTGTTTTTT. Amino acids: CSARHKEQLANTGELFF.

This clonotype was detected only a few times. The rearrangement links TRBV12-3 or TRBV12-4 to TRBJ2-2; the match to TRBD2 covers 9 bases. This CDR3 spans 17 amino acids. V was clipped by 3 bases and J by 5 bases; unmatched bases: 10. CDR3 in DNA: TGTGCCAGCAGTTTCCTGACTAGCGGAACCACAACCGGGGAGCTGTTTTTT. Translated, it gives CASSFLTSGTTTGELFF.

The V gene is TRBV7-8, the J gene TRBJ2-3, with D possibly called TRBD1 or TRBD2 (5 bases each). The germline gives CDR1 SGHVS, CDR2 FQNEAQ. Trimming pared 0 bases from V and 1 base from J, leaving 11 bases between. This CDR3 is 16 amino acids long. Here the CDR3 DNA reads TGTGCCAGCAGCTTAGCGCGAGGGACGGGCACAGATACGCAGTATTTT. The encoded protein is CASSLARGTGTDTQYF.

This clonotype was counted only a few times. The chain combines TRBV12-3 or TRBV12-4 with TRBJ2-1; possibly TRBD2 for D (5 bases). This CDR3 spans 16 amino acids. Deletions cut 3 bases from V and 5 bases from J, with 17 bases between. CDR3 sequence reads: CASSFGGSGRNNEQFF. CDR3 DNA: TGTGCCAGCAGTTTCGGAGGCTCGGGTAGGAACAATGAGCAGTTCTTC.

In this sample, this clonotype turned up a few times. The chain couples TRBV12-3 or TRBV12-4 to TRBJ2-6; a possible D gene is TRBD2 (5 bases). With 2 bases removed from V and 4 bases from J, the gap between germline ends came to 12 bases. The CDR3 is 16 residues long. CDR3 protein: CASSLLVSSGANVLTF. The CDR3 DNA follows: TGTGCCAGCAGTTTACTGGTTTCTAGCGGGGCCAACGTCCTGACTTTC.